Detailed here is one T cell receptor (beta chain). Its antigen is undetermined. The entry originates in a study of OX40 agonist ivuxolimab in advanced cancers. Across the whole study: Averaging around 60 years in age, with a range of about 23 to 90, the cohort was around 87% male.

CDR3 size: 18 residues. Germline V lookup: CDR1 MGHRA, CDR2 YSYEKL. The ends were cut back, 4 bases at V and 6 bases at J, with 24 bases in the middle. Study results and caveats: In general, CD8+ T cells held more expanded clones than CD4+ did, on average. The study found among the lowest clonal expansion in partial responders at 0.1-3.0 mg/kg.

Data came from immunoSEQ multiplex PCR; TCRdb stores just in-frame clones and leaves some out. Of tens of thousands of clones in the sample, around 80% were seen once. The source is an adult with an advanced solid tumor such as melanoma, head and neck, liver or kidney cancer. V gene TRBV4-1 combines with J gene TRBJ2-2; D possibly matches TRBD1 or TRBD2 (5 bases each). The sample was CD4+ or CD8+ T cells sorted from blood, taken in a trial of the OX40 agonist ivuxolimab. CDR3 nucleotides: TGCGCCAGCAGCCCCAACGGACGGGGCCGGGGAAATCCCGGGGAGCTGTTTTTT. Residues: CASSPNGRGRGNPGELFF.